The sequence of this T cell receptor beta chain was determined in a study of Ad26.COV2.S vaccination and SARS-CoV-2 variants. Trimming removed 6 bases from V and 10 bases from J; junction bases left unmatched: 9. This CDR3 region has 14 residues. Germline CDR1 reads MDHEN; CDR2 reads SYDVKM. Treatment in this sample: about 20 received Ad26.COV2.S at low or high dose, single or two shots; several received placebo; per-sample allocation not given. Collection of samples fell on day 63 after the first vaccine or placebo injection. TCRdb's table, derived via immunoSEQ multiplex PCR, lists solely in-frame clones and lacks some. The sample has hundreds of thousands of clones; 80% to 90% are singletons.

The origin of this receptor is a person aged 18-60 years who received the Ad26.COV2.S COVID-19 vaccine or a placebo. The sample was peripheral blood, taken in a trial of Ad26.COV2.S vaccine versus placebo. This chain uses TRBV28 with TRBJ1-6, with 7 nucleotides matching TRBD1. This chain's CDR3 is CASRGGAGQSPLHF. DNA of the CDR3: TGTGCCAGCAGAGGGGGCGCTGGGCAATCACCCCTCCACTTT.